This T cell receptor (beta chain) was identified during a study of T cell repertoires in cytomegalovirus infection. The wider study: Carrying CMV and the relevant HLA type showed in public TCR beta signatures.

General study findings and limits: People with CMV and the relevant HLA were identified by cumulative public TCR beta family frequency. Clonotypes of TCR beta that were HLA-C-restricted and CMV-specific dominated the ex vivo response.

This clonotype occurred many times. The antigen is unknown. TCRdb processed the reads anew with MiXCR; each CDR3 protein has one entry. The table includes hundreds of thousands of distinct CDR3 sequences, approximately 24% detected once. The CDR3 is made up of 17 amino acids. CDR1 LNHDA and CDR2 SQIVND come from the germline V gene (reference sequence). V lost 0 bases, J lost 0 bases, and 14 bases lay in between. The sequence was collected from a human donor in good health (CMV status not recorded). Some clones in this sample may be carry-over from other donors' samples. Sequencing input: CD8+ T cells from PBMCs. The chain links TRBV19 to TRBJ1-2; D is unclear. CDR3 nucleotide sequence: TGTGCCAGTAGTATAGACCACGACGGACGGACTAACTATGGCTACACCTTC. Translation: CASSIDHDGRTNYGYTF.